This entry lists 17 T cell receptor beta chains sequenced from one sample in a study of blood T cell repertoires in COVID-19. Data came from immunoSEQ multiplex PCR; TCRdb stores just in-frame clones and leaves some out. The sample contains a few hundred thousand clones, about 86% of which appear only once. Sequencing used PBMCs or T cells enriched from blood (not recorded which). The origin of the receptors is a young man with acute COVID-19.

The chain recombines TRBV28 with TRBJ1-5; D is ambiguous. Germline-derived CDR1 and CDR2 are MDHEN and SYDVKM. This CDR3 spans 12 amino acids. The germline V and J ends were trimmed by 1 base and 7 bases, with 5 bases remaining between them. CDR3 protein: CASSLLRQPQHF. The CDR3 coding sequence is TGTGCCAGCAGTTTATTGAGACAGCCCCAGCATTTT.

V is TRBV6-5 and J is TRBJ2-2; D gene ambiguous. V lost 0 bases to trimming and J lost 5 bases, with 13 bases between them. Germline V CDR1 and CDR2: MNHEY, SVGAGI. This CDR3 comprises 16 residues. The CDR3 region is CASSYSMVRITGELFF. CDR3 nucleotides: TGTGCCAGCAGTTACTCGATGGTCAGAATTACCGGGGAGCTGTTTTTT.

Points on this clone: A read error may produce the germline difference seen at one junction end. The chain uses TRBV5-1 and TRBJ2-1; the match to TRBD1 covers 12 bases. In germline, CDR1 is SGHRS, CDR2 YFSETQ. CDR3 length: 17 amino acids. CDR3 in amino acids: CASSYGTGGASYNEQFF. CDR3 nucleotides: TGTGCCAGCAGCTACGGGACAGGGGGCGCATCCTACAATGAGCAGTTCTTC.

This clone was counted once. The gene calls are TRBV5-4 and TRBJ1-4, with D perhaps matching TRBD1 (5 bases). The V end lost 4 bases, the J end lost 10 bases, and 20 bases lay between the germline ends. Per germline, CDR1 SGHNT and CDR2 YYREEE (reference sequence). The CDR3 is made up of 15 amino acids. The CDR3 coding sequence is TGTGCCAGCAGCCGGACGGGAGGGGAGCGGGGAAAACTGTTTTTT. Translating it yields CASSRTGGERGKLFF.

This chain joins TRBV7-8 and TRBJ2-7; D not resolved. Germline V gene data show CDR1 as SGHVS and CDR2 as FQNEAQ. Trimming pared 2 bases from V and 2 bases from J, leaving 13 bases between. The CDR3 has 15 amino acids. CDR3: CASSLIGGSTYEQYV. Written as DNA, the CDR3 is TGTGCCAGCAGCTTAATTGGCGGTTCAACCTACGAGCAGTACGTC.

DNA for the CDR3: TGTGCCAGCAGCGTCCAGGGGAACACTGAAGCTTTCTTT. Its translation is CASSVQGNTEAFF. The genes are TRBV7-8 and TRBJ1-1; D possibly corresponds to TRBD1 (5 bases). The V and J ends lost 5 bases and 1 base respectively, with 8 bases between them. CDR1 and CDR2 (germline): SGHVS, FQNEAQ. This CDR3 contains 13 residues.

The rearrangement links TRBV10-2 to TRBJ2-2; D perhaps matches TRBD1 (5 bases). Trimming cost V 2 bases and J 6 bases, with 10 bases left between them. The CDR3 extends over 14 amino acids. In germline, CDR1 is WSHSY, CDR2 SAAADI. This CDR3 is CASSEPGSSGELFF. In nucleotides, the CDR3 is TGCGCCAGCAGTGAGCCAGGGTCCTCCGGGGAGCTGTTTTTT.

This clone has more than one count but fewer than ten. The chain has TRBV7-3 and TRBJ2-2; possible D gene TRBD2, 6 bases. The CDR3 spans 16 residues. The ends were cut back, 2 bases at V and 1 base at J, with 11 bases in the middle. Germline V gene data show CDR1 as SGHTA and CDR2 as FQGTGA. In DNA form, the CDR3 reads TGTGCCAGCAGCTTAGAGGGACTGGGGAACACCGGGGAGCTGTTTTTT. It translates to CASSLEGLGNTGELFF.

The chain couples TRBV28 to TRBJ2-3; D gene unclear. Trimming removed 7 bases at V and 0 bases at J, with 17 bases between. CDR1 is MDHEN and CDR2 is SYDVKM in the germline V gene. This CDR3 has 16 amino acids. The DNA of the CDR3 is TGTGCCAGCACCGCGACTGGCAGACTTAGCACAGATACGCAGTATTTT. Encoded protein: CASTATGRLSTDTQYF.

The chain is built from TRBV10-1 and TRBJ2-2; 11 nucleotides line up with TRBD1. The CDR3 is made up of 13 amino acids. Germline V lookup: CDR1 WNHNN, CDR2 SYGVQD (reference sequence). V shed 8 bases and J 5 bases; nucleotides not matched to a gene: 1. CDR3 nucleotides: TGCGCCAGCGGGGACAGGGGGACCGGGGAGCTGTTTTTT. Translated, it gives CASGDRGTGELFF.

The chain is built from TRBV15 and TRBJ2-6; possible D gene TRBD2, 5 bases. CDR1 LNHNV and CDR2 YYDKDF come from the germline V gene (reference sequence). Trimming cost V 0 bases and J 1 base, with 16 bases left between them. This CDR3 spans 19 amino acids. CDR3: CATSRDWLAGGSGANVLTF. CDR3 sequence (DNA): TGTGCCACCAGCAGAGATTGGTTGGCGGGTGGGTCTGGGGCCAACGTCCTGACTTTC.

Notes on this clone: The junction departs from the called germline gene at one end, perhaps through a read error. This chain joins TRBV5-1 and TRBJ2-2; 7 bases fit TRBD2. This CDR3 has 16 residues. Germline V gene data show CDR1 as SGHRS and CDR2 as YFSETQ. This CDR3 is CASSPTGRVNPGELFF. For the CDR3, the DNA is TGTGCCAGCAGCCCGACGGGGAGGGTAAATCCCGGGGAGCTGTTTTTT. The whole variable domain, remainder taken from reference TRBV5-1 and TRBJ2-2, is KAGVTQTPRYLIKTRGQQVTLSCSPISGHRSVSWYQQTPGQGLQFLFEYFSETQRNKGNFPGRFSGRQFSNSRSEMNVSTLELGDSALYLCASSPTGRVNPGELFFGEGSRLTVL.

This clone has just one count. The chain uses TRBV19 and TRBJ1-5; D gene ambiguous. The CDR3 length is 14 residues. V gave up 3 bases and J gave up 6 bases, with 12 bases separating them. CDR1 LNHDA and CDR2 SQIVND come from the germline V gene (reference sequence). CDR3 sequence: CASSIGPGTQPQHF. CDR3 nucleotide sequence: TGTGCCAGTAGTATCGGTCCAGGAACTCAGCCCCAGCATTTT.

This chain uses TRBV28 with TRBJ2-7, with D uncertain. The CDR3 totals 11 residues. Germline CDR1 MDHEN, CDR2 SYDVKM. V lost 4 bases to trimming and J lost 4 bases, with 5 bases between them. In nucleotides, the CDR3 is TGTGCCAGCAGTTCCTTATACGAGCAGTACGTC. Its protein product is CASSSLYEQYV.

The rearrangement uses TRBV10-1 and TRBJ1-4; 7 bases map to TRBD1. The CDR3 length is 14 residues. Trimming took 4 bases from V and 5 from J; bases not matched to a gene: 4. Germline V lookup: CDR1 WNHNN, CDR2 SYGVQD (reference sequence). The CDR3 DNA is TGCGCCAGCAGTGCCGGGACAGCGAATGAAAAACTGTTTTTT. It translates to CASSAGTANEKLFF.

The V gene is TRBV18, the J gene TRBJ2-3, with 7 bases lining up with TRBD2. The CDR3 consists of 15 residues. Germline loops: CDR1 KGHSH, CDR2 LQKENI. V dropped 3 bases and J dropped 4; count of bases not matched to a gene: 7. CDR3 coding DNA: TGTGCCAGCTCACCGGTTCGGGAGGCCGCAGATACGCAGTATTTT. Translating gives CASSPVREAADTQYF.

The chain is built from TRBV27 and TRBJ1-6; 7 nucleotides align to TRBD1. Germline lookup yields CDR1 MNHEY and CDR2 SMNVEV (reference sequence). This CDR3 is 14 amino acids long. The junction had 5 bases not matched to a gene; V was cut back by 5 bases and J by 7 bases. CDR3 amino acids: CASSQQGWNSPLHF. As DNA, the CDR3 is TGTGCCAGCAGTCAACAGGGGTGGAATTCACCCCTCCACTTT.